The clone carrying this T cell receptor (beta chain) showed up just a few times. Its antigen is undetermined. Generated by immunoSEQ multiplex PCR, the TCRdb table keeps only in-frame clones and is missing some. The sample contains roughly 70,000 clones, 71% of which appear only once. This sample is part of a study of PD-1 blockade in classical Hodgkin lymphoma. The CDR3 runs 14 residues. With V trimmed by 6 bases and J by 4 bases, 11 bases remained unmatched. The germline CDR1 and CDR2 sequences are SQVTM and ANQGSEA. Whole-study findings and limits: Sources of repertoire differences remain undefined, possibly disease activity or prior therapy. Lower baseline TCR diversity was reported for newly diagnosed patients than for healthy donors. It was CD4+ TCR diversity, not CD8+, that rose significantly by C4D1. Partial responders and progressors had significantly lower baseline TCR diversity.

There was relapse after autologous stem cell transplantation in every patient, and there was variation in brentuximab vedotin exposure. The rearrangement links TRBV29-1 to TRBJ2-5; TRBD2 agrees at 7 bases. The source is a human donor with classical Hodgkin lymphoma. Here the sequenced sample was peripheral blood mononuclear cells (PBMCs), taken before the second cycle of nivolumab. This CDR3 reads CSVRRELSLETQYF. In nucleotides, the CDR3 is TGCAGCGTGCGGCGGGAGTTGAGTTTAGAGACCCAGTACTTC.